This TCR beta chain was retrieved from a study of T cell responses to AZD1222 COVID-19 vaccine. With respect to this clone: What it recognizes is unknown.

Whole-study results and caveats: Spike-specific TCR breadth and depth both grew after two AZD1222 doses. As reported, nearly half of all spike-specific TCRs target variant regions that are unmutated. White British donors predominated, females outnumbered males, and clonal diversity was possibly underestimated. Only a handful of AZD1222 recipients were seropositive at baseline.

Method: immunoSEQ multiplex PCR; TCRdb's copy keeps in-frame clones and lacks some. The repertoire holds some 70,000 clones, with around 80% as singletons. The sequencing used peripheral blood, collected 28 days after the second AZD1222 dose. This receptor was obtained from an adult who received the AZD1222 COVID-19 vaccine.

CDR3 protein: CASSPPTEGYEQYF. The CDR3, as DNA: TGTGCCAGCAGCCCCCCGACTGAGGGGTACGAGCAGTACTTC. The chain combines TRBV3-1 (or the pseudogene TRBV3-2) with TRBJ2-7; either TRBD1 or TRBD2 may supply D (5 bases each). Trimming cost V 4 bases and J 4 bases, with 14 bases left between them. This CDR3 contains 14 residues. The germline V gene has CDR1 LGHDT and CDR2 YNNKEL (reference sequence).